This T cell receptor beta chain was recorded in a study of blood T cell repertoires in COVID-19. Study-level information: The study drew acute and convalescent COVID-19 samples from the United States, Italy and Spain. In each case, the material was cDNA or gDNA derived from T cells, B-cell-depleted T cells, or PBMCs.

CDR3 length equals 17 residues. Germline CDR1 LNHDA, CDR2 SQIVND (reference sequence). Trimming cost V 2 bases and J 2 bases, with 15 bases left between them. Original analysis: For nucleated cells, counts were estimated from reference gene primer amplification. Assay used: immunoSEQ multiplex PCR; TCRdb lists only in-frame clones, some missing. The V and J calls and the clone size are those of that table, but D and trimming were determined from the DNA. This table holds 200,000 to 250,000 clones, about 90% found once. This TCR derives from a woman younger than 45 who had been exposed to COVID-19. The sequenced sample was PBMCs or T cells enriched from blood (not recorded which). The J gene is TRBJ2-2, the V gene TRBV19; possibly TRBD1 for D (5 bases). CDR3 loop: CASSIQRGAGNTGELFF. The CDR3 bases are TGTGCCAGTAGTATACAGCGTGGGGCCGGAAACACCGGGGAGCTGTTTTTT.